This T cell receptor (beta chain) was captured in a study of T cells in Graves' hyperthyroidism and ophthalmopathy (dated by TCRdb to about 2019). For context, the study as a whole: Peripheral blood samples were taken at initial diagnosis, before any treatment was given. The paper reports TCR Vbeta CDR3 sequencing of approximately 140 peripheral blood samples: 40 to 45 ophthalmopathy, around 80 hyperthyroidism and around 17 progressor patients. The 90 to 100 discovery patients were randomly divided into training and test sets at a 7:3 ratio. TCR V-J signatures able to tell the groups apart were searched for in a discovery cohort of 100 patients, of whom fewer than 45 had Graves' ophthalmopathy and under 65 had stable Graves' hyperthyroidism. In addition, the study compared T-cell repertoires in thyroid tissue and in blood from about 6 Graves' hyperthyroidism patients. Prospective prediction of ophthalmopathy was tested in an independent validation cohort consisting of 18 to 20 hyperthyroidism patients and more than 15 patients who later progressed to ophthalmopathy. Once sampling was done, hyperthyroidism patients were given methimazole at a starting dose of 30 mg daily, whereas ophthalmopathy patients were given high-dose intravenous methylprednisolone.

On this clonotype itself: Its antigen is not yet known. Base-call qualities are not available, and no considerably larger clone is one nucleotide away.

The TCR beta CDR3 regions were amplified from the RNA transcripts. The first round of RT-PCR for the TCR CDR3 was performed with the HTBI primer set and the Qiagen OneStep RT-PCR kit. The libraries were constructed in a second round of multiplex PCR and then size-selected and purified. Sequencing of the libraries was done on an Illumina HiSeq2000 using paired-end 100 bp reads. In the paper's pipeline: SOAPnuke was used to process the raw data, with reads discarded if the reads contained adapters or uncalled bases, had a mean Phred below 15, or lacked an exact constant-primer or identifier match. COPE v1.2.5 was used to merge the high-quality paired reads, and each unique nucleotide sequence was defined as a clonotype. MiTCR v1.1 was used to align the clonotypes against IMGT TRBV, TRBD and TRBJ reference segments. Analysis was restricted to V-J combinations with a frequency above 0.0001, which covered about 99% of repertoires. A TCS score was defined as the ratio of F50 (clonal expansion) to E x V (chaos), with BLOSUM62-based TCRdist applied between CDR3 peptides within each V-J. Welch's t-statistics and random forest reduced fewer than 550 V-J features to 13, which were used in a naive Bayes classifier (R e1071). TCRdb took the public reads, trimmed them with fastp at Q25, ran MiXCR for clone calling and kept in-frame beta chains. All rows with the same CDR3 protein become a single entry with the most common DNA and genes. The V and J calls come from TCRdb's annotation, not from the publication. The sample table contains over 150,000 distinct CDR3 sequences; only one count was recorded for roughly 17% of them. Roughly 55% of the sample is taken by the ten largest.

Graves' hyperthyroidism was defined as stable when no progression to ophthalmopathy occurred over 18 months of follow-up. Hyperthyroidism patients were newly diagnosed, with disease duration under 2 months, and aged 18 to 65 years. The study excluded patients with uncontrolled infections, other autoimmune diseases, pregnancy or lactation. Clinical symptoms, serum thyroxine and TRAb, thyroid ultrasound, and orbital computed tomography formed the basis for the diagnoses. PBMCs were separated from around 9.1 ml of fresh peripheral blood using Ficoll-Paque density gradient centrifugation. Total RNA was extracted with Trizol reagent, and quality was checked on an Agilent 2100 Bioanalyzer. Reading the germline V gene (reference sequence) gives CDR1 LNHDA and CDR2 SQIVND. V drops 5 bases and J drops 4 bases, leaving 18 bases in between. The CDR3 numbers 17 residues from cysteine through phenylalanine. The entry retains the CDR3 DNA only, 51 bases that are in frame from base 1.

Beyond this particular receptor, the publication reports: During validation, the model predicted progression to ophthalmopathy a median of around six months ahead of onset, with more than 60% sensitivity and about 75% specificity. No statistical method was used to set the sample size in advance, and investigators knew the group allocation. Most expanded thyroid clonotypes (frequency above 0.001) were also detected in blood, suggesting blood repertoires may reflect thyroid immune responses. In cross-validation, a model built on a 13 V-J signature told ophthalmopathy apart from stable hyperthyroidism with 85% to 90% sensitivity and about 81% specificity, and in testing the same model reached 80%/75%.

The rearranged chain carries TRBV19 and TRBJ1-6; no D gene can be assigned with confidence. What was sequenced was blood. This receptor was taken from a woman aged 45-59 years with Graves' hyperthyroidism. The DNA reads TGTGCCAGTAGTCAAGTTCTGGGTATCAGTTATAATTCACCCCTCCACTTT. This encodes CASSQVLGISYNSPLHF.